This T cell receptor beta chain comes out of a study of T cells after yellow fever vaccination. Study-level findings and limits: Booster sampling recovered most clones from primary vaccination (under 97% CD4, approximately 90% CD8).

The V segment lost 3 bases and the J segment 2 bases; nucleotides outside the gene matches: 1. This CDR3 is built from 13 residues. This clonotype was observed many times. The antigen is undetermined. TCRdb passed the 5' RACE reads through MiXCR, listing each CDR3 protein once. The repertoire holds more than 300,000 distinct CDR3 sequences, with approximately 4.3% as singletons. Sequenced material: PBMCs, taken 15 days after the yellow fever booster vaccination. This chain joins TRBV12-3 or TRBV12-4 and TRBJ2-7; 7 nucleotides match TRBD2. This TCR derives from a man aged 18 to 29 who received the YFV17D yellow fever vaccine. The CDR3 loop reads CASSFRGAYEQYF. The CDR3 nucleotides read TGTGCCAGCAGTTTCCGGGGGGCCTACGAGCAGTACTTC.